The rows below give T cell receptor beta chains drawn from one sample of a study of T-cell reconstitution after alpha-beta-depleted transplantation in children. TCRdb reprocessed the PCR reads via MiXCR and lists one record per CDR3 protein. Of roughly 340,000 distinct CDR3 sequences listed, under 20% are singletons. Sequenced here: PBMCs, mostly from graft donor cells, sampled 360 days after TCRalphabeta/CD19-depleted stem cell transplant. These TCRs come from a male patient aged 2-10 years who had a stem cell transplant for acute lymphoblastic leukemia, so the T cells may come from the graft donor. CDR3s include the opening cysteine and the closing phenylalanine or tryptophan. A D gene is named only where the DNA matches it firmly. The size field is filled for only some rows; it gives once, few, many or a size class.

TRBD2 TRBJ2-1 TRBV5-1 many TGCGCCAGCAGCTTGGCGAGACTAGCGGGAGGGAATGAGCAGTTCTTC CASSLARLAGGNEQFF
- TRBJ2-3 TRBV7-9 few TGTGCCAGCAGCTTAACTAGGTTCCCCCTTAGCACAGATACGCAGTATTTT CASSLTRFPLSTDTQYF
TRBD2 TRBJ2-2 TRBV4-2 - TGTGCCAGCAGCCAAGAAAGAGGAGGCGAAGGACTAGCGAACACCGGGGAGCTGTTTTTT CASSQERGGEGLANTGELFF
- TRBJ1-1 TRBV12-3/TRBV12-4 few TGTGCCAGCAGTTTACGAGGCGGGGGACTAGGCACTGAAGCTTTCTTT CASSLRGGGLGTEAFF
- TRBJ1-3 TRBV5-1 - TGCGCCAGCAGCAAAACCACGTGGAGCTCTGGAAACACCATATATTTT CASSKTTWSSGNTIYF
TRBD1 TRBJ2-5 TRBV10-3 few TGTGCCATCAGTGAGAGGGGGCCCCGGAACTTGGGGGAGACCCAGTACTTC CAISERGPRNLGETQYF
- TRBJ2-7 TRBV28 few TGTGCCAGCAGTTTATGGGTGGGGACCTCCTACGAGCAGTACTTC CASSLWVGTSYEQYF
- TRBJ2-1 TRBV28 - TGTGCCAGCAGTTTTTGGGGTATGGAGGGGTATGGTAATGAGCAGTTCTTC CASSFWGMEGYGNEQFF
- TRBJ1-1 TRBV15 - TGTGCCACCAGCAGAGATAGGACGCTGAACACTGAAGCTTTCTTT CATSRDRTLNTEAFF
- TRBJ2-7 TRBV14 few TGTGCCAGCAGCCAAGACGGGACGCCCTCCTACGAGCAGTACTTC CASSQDGTPSYEQYF
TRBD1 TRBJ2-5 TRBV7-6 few TGTGCCAGCAGCTTGGCCGACAGGGATGAGACCCAGTACTTC CASSLADRDETQYF
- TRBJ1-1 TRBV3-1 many TGTGCCAGCAGACAGGCGGCGGGTGAAGCTTTCTTT CASRQAAGEAFF
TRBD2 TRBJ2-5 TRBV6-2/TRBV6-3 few TGTGCCAGCAGCCTGACTAGCGGGAGCATAGGGGAGACCCAGTACTTC CASSLTSGSIGETQYF
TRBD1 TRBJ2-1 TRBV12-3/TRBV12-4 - TGTGCCAGCCTTCTTTCCGGGACAGGGTCCTACAATGAGCAGTTCTTC CASLLSGTGSYNEQFF
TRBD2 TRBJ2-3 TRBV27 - TGTGCCAGCAGTTTGAGCGCCCTAGCGGTTTTCACAGATACGCAGTATTTT CASSLSALAVFTDTQYF
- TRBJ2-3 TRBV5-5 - TGTGCCAGCAGCTTTGGGGACTCTACCACAGATACGCAGTATTTT CASSFGDSTTDTQYF
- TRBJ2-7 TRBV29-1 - TGCAGCGTCCGACGGGGGGCCAGCGAGCAGTACTTC CSVRRGASEQYF
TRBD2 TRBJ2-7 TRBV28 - TGTGCCAGCAGGTCTTCCGGGACTAGCAGCTACGAGCAGTACTTC CASRSSGTSSYEQYF